This note documents a single TCR beta chain sequence. The antigen is not known. The sample is drawn from a study of OX40 agonist ivuxolimab in advanced cancers. Clones were sequenced by immunoSEQ multiplex PCR, and TCRdb holds only the in-frame ones, with some missing. This sample has over 80,000 clones; over 75% occur once, and the top ten carry about 4%. V dropped 6 bases and J dropped 0; count of bases not matched to a gene: 7. The CDR3 covers 16 residues. Germline assignment: CDR1 KGHSH and CDR2 LQKENI. Overall study results and limits: The work left the antigen specificity of expanded peripheral T cells undetermined.

Sequenced here: CD4+ or CD8+ T cells sorted from blood, sampled in a trial of the OX40 agonist ivuxolimab. The sequence came from an adult with an advanced solid tumor such as melanoma, head and neck, liver or kidney cancer. The chain joins TRBV18 to TRBJ1-4; TRBD1 matches at 7 bases. CDR3 region: CASSLTGSATNEKLFF. CDR3 bases: TGTGCCAGCTCGTTGACAGGGTCCGCAACTAATGAAAAACTGTTTTTT.